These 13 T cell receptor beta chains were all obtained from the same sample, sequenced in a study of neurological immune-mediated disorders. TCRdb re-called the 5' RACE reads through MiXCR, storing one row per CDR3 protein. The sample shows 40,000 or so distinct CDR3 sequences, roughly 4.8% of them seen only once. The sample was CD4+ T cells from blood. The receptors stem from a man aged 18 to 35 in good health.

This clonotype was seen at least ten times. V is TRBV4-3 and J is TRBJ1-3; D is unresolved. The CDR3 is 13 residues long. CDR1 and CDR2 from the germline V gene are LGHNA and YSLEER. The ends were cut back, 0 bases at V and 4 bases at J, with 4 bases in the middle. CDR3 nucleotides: TGCGCCAGCAGCCAAGATGCCGGAAACACCATATATTTT. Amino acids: CASSQDAGNTIYF.

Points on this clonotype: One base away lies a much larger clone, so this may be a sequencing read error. This chain's CDR3 is CDSSYWDRGADTQYF. The CDR3 region has the DNA TGTGACAGCAGTTATTGGGACAGGGGTGCAGATACGCAGTATTTT. The chain uses TRBV6-2 or TRBV6-3 and TRBJ2-3; TRBD1 matches at 10 bases. The CDR3 spans 15 residues. Germline values: CDR1 MNHEY, CDR2 SVGEGT.

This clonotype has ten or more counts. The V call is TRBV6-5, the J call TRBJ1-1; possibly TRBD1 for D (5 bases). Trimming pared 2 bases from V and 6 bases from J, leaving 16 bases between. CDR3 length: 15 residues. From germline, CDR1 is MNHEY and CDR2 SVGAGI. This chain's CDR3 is CASSYTRSGWSEAFF. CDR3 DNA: TGTGCCAGCAGTTACACCCGGTCAGGGTGGTCTGAAGCTTTCTTT.

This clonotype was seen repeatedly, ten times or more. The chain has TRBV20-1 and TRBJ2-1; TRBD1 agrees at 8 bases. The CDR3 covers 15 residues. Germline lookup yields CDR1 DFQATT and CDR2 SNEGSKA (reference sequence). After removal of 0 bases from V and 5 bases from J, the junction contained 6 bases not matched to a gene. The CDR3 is CSARDAGTGNNEQFF. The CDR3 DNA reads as TGCAGTGCTAGAGATGCCGGGACAGGAAACAATGAGCAGTTCTTC.

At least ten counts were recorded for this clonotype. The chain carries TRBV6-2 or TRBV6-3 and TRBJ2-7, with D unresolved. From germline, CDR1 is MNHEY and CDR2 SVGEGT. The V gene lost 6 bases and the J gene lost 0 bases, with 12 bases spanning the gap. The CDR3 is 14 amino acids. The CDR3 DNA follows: TGTGCCAGCAGGGATTGGACGTCCTCCTACGAGCAGTACTTC. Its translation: CASRDWTSSYEQYF.

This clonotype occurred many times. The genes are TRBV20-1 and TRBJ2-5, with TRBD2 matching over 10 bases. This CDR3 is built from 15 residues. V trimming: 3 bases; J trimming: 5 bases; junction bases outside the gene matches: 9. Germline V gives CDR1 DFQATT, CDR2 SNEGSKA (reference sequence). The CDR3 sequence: CSASIAGGNVETQYF. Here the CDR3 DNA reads TGCAGTGCTAGTATAGCGGGGGGAAACGTGGAGACCCAGTACTTC.

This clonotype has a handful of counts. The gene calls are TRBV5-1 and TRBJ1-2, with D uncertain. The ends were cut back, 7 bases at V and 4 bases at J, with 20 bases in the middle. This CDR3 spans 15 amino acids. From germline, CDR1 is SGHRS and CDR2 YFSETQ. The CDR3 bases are TGCGCCAGCGGGGAAGAGGACGGAACACTCTATGGCTACACCTTC. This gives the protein CASGEEDGTLYGYTF.

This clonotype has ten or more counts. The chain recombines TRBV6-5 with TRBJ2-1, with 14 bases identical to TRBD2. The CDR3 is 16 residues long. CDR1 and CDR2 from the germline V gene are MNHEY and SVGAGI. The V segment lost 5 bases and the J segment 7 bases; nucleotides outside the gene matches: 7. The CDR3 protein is CASSKTSGGAGNEQFF. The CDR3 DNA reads TGTGCCAGCAGTAAGACTAGCGGGGGGGCAGGGAATGAGCAGTTCTTC.

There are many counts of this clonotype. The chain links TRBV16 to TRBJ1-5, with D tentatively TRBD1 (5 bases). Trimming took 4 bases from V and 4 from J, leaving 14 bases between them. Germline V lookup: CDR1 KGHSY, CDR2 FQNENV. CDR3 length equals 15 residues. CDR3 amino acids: CASSPGWDGNQPQHF. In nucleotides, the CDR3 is TGTGCCAGCAGCCCAGGGTGGGACGGGAATCAGCCCCAGCATTTT.

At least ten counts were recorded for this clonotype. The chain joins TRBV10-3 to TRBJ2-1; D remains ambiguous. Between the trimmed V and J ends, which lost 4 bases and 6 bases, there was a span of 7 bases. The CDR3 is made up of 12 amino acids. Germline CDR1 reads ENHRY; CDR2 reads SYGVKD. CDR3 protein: CAISGASNEQFF. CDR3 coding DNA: TGTGCCATCAGTGGGGCGAGCAATGAGCAGTTCTTC.

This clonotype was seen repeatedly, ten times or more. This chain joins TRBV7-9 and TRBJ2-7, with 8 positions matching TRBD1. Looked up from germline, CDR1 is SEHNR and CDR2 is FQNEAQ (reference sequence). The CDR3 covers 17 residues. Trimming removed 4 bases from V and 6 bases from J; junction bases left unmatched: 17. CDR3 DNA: TGTGCCAGCAGCTCTCCGGTGGGGACAGGTAACTTAGGCGAGCAGTACTTC. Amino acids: CASSSPVGTGNLGEQYF.

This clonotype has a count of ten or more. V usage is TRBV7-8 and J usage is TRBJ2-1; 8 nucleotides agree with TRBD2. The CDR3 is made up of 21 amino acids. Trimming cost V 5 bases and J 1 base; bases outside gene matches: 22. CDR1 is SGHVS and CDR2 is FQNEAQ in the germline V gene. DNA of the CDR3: TGTGCCAGCAGCCCCCCGATAGGGCGGGGGGCTCAAGCTGGGTCCTACAATGAGCAGTTCTTC. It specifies CASSPPIGRGAQAGSYNEQFF. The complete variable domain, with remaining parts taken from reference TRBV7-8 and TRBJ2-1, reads GAGVSQSPRYKVAKRGQDVALRCDPISGHVSLFWYQQALGQGPEFLTYFQNEAQLDKSGLPSDRFFAERPEGSVSTLKIQRTQQEDSAVYLCASSPPIGRGAQAGSYNEQFFGPGTRLTVL.

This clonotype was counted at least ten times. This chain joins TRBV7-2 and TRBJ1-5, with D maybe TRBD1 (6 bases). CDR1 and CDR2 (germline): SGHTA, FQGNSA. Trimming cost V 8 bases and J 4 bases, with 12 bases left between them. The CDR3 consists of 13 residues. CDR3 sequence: CASRRGGNQPQHF. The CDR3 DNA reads TGTGCCAGCCGGAGGGGGGGGAATCAGCCCCAGCATTTT.